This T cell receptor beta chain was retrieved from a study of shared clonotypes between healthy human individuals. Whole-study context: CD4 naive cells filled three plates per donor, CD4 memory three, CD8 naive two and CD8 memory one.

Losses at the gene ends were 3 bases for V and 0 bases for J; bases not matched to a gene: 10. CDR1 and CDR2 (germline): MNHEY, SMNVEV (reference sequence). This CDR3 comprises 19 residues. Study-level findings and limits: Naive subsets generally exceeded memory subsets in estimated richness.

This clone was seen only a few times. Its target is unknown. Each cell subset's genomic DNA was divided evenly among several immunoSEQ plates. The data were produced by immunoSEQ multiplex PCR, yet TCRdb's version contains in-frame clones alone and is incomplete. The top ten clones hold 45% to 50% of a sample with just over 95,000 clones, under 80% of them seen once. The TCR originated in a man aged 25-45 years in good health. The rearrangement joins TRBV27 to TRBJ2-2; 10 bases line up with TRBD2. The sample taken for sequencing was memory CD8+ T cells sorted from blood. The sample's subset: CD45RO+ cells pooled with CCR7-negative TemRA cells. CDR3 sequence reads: CASSFSGTSAFANTGELFF. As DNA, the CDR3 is TGTGCCAGCAGTTTCTCCGGGACTAGCGCGTTCGCGAACACCGGGGAGCTGTTTTTT.